One TCR beta chain is described in this entry. The CDR3 totals 13 residues. From germline, CDR1 is SNHLY and CDR2 FYNNEI. The V end was cut by 5 bases, the J end by 5 bases, with 12 bases between. Here immunoSEQ multiplex PCR was the method, and the copy in TCRdb shows in-frame clones only, minus some. This table holds fewer than 15,000 clones, around 74% found once. This sample was taken from a study of ipilimumab plus nivolumab after autologous stem cell transplantation. Study-level background: Patients received a median of roughly 5 ipilimumab and 8 nivolumab doses.

Starting 14 to 28 days after autologous transplant, ipilimumab 1 mg/kg was given. The chain uses TRBV2 and TRBJ2-5, with D possibly TRBD1 on 6 matching bases. The starting material was PBMCs, obtained in a trial of ipilimumab plus nivolumab as post-transplant consolidation. The TCR comes from a male donor with primary mediastinal lymphoma. This CDR3 reads CASSQQGRETQYF. The CDR3 coding sequence is TGTGCCAGCAGTCAACAGGGCCGGGAGACCCAGTACTTC. The whole variable domain, remainder taken from reference TRBV2 and TRBJ2-5, is EPEVTQTPSHQVTQMGQEVILRCVPISNHLYFYWYRQILGQKVEFLVSFYNNEISEKSEIFDDQFSVERPDGSNFTLKIRSTKLEDSAMYFCASSQQGRETQYFGPGTRLLVL.